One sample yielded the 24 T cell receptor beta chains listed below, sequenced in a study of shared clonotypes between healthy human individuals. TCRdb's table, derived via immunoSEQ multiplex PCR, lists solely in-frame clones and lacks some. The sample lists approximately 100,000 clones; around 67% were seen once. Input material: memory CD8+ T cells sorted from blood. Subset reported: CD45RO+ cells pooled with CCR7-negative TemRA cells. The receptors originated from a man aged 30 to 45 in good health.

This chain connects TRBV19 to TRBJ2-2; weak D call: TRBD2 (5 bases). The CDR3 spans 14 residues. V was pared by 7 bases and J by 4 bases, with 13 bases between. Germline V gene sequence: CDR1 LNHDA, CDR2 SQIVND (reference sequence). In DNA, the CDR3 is TGTGCCAGTACTTTGGGAGTTGGCACCGGGGAGCTGTTTTTT. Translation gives CASTLGVGTGELFF.

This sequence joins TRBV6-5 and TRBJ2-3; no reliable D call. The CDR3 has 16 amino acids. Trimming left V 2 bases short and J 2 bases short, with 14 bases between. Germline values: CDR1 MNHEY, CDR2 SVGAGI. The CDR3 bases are TGTGCCAGCAGTTACATCGGGTTTTCCCACACAGATACGCAGTATTTT. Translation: CASSYIGFSHTDTQYF.

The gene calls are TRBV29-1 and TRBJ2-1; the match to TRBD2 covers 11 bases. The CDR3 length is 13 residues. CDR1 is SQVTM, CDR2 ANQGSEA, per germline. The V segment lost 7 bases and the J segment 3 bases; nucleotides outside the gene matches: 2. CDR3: CSELAGDYNEQFF. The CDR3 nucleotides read TGCAGCGAACTAGCGGGAGACTACAATGAGCAGTTCTTC.

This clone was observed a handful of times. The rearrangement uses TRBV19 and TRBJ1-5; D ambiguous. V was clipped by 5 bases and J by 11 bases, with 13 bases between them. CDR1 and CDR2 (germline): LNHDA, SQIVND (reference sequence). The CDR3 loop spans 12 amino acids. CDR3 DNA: TGTGCCAGTAGTCCGCGTGACGTTGCCCAGCATTTT. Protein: CASSPRDVAQHF.

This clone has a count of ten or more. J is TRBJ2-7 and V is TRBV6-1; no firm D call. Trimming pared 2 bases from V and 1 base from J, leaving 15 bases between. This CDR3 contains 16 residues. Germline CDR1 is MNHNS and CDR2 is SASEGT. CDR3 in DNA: TGTGCCAGCAGTGAACACGAGCTCCCGCCTTCCTACGAGCAGTACTTC. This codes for CASSEHELPPSYEQYF.

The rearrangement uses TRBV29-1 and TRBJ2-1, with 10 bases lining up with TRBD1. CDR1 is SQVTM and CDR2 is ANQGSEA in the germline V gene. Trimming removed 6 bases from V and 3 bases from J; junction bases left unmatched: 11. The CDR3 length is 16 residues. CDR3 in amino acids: CSVAGTGENYYNEQFF. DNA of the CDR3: TGCAGCGTAGCCGGGACAGGGGAAAACTACTACAATGAGCAGTTCTTC.

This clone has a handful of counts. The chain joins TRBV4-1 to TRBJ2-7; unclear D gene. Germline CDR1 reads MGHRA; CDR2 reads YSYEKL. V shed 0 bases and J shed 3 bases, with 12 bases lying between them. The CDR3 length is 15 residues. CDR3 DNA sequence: TGCGCCAGCAGCCAAGATCTAAACCCAGGCTACGAGCAGTACTTC. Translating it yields CASSQDLNPGYEQYF.

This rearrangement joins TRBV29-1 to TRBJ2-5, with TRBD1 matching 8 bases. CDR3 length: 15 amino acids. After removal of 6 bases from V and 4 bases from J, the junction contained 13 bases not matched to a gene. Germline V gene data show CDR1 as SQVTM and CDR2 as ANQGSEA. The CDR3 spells CSVGDRGFWRETQYF. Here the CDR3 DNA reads TGCAGCGTGGGAGACAGGGGATTTTGGAGAGAGACCCAGTACTTC.

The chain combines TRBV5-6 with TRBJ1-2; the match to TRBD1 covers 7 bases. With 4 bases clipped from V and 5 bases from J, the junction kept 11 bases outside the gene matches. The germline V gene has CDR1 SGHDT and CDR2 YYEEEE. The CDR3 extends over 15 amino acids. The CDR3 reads CASSTTPGQRYGYTF. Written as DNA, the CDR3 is TGTGCCAGCAGCACCACCCCGGGACAGCGATATGGCTACACCTTC.

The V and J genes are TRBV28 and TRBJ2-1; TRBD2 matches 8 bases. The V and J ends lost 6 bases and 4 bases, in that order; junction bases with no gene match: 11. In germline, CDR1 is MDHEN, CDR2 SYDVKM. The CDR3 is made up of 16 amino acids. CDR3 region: CASRAITSGLYNEQFF. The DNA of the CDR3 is TGTGCCAGCAGGGCAATAACTAGCGGACTTTACAATGAGCAGTTCTTC.

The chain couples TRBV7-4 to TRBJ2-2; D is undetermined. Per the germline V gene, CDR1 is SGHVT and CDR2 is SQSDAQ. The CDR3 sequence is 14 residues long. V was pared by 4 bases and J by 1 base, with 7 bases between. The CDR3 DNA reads TGTGCCAGCAGCTCGGACGGGAACACCGGGGAGCTGTTTTTT. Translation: CASSSDGNTGELFF.

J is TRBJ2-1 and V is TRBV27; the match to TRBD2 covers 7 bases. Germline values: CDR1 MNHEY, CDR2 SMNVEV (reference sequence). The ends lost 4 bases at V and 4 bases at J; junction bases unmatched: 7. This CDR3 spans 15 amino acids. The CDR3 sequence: CASSSRTSGYNEQFF. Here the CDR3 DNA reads TGTGCCAGCAGTTCAAGGACTAGTGGTTACAATGAGCAGTTCTTC.

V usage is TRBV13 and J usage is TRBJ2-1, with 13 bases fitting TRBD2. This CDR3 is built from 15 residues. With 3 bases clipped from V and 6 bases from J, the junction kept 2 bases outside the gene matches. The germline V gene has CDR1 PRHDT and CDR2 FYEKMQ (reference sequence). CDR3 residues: CASSFTSGRANEQFF. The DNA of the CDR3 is TGTGCCAGCAGCTTTACTAGCGGGAGGGCCAATGAGCAGTTCTTC.

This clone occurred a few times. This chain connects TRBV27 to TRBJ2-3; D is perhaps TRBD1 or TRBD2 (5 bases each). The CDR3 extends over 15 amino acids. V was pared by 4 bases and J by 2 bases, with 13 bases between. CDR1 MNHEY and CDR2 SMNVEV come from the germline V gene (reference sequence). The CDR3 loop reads CASSSRDAATDTQYF. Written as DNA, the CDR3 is TGTGCCAGCAGTTCTAGGGACGCGGCCACAGATACGCAGTATTTT.

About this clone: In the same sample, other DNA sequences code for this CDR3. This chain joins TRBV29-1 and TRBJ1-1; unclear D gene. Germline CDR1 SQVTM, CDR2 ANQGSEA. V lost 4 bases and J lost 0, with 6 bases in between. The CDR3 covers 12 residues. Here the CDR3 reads CSVALMNTEAFF. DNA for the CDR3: TGCAGCGTTGCTTTAATGAACACTGAAGCTTTCTTT.

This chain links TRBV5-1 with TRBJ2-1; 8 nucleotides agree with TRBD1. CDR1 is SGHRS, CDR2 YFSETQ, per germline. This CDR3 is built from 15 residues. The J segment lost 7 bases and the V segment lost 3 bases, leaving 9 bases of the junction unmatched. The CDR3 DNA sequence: TGCGCCAGCAGCTCCCACGGACAGGGTGGGAATGAGCAGTTCTTC. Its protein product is CASSSHGQGGNEQFF. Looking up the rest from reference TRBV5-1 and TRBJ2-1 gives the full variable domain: KAGVTQTPRYLIKTRGQQVTLSCSPISGHRSVSWYQQTPGQGLQFLFEYFSETQRNKGNFPGRFSGRQFSNSRSEMNVSTLELGDSALYLCASSSHGQGGNEQFFGPGTRLTVL.

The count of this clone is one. The chain's CDR3 is CASSTPGTKNTEAFF. As DNA, the CDR3 is TGTGCCAGTAGTACGCCAGGGACAAAGAACACTGAAGCTTTCTTT. V and J are TRBV19 and TRBJ1-1, with D perhaps matching TRBD1 (6 bases). Per the germline V gene, CDR1 is LNHDA and CDR2 is SQIVND (reference sequence). The V and J ends lost 4 bases and 1 base respectively, with 13 bases between them. The CDR3 runs to 15 residues.

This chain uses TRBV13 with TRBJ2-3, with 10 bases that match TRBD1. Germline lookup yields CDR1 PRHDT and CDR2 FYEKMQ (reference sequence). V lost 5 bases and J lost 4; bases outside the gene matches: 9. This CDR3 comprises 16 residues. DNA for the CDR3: TGTGCCAGCAGCACCCGGGACAGGGGAAACGCAGATACGCAGTATTTT. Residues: CASSTRDRGNADTQYF.

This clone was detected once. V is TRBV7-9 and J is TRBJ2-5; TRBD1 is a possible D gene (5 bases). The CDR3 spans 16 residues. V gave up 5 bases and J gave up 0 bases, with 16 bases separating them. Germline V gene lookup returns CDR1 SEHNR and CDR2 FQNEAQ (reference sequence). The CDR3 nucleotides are TGTGCCAGCAGCCTTATACCCGACAGTAACCAAGAGACCCAGTACTTC. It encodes CASSLIPDSNQETQYF.

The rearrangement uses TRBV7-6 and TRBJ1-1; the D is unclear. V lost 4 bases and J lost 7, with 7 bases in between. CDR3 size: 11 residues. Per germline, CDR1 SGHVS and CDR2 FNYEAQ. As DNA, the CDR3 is TGTGCCAGCAGCTCTCAGGTTGAAGCTTTCTTT. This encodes CASSSQVEAFF.

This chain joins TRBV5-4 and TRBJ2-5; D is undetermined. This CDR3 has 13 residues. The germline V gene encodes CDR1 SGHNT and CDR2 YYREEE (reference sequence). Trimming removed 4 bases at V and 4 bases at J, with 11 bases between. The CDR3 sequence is CASSLDPAETQYF. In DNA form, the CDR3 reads TGTGCCAGCAGCCTCGACCCTGCAGAGACCCAGTACTTC.

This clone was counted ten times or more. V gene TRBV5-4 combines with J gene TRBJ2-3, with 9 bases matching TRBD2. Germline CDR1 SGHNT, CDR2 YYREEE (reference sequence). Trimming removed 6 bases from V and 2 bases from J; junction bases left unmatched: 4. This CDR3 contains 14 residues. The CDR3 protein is CASKTSGLTDTQYF. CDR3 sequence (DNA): TGTGCCAGCAAGACTAGCGGCCTCACAGATACGCAGTATTTT.

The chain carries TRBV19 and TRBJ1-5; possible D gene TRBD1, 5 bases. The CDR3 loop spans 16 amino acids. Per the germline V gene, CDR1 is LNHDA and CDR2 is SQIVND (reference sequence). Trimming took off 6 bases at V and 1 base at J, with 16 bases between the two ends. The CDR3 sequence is CASSTTRGGSNQPQHF. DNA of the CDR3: TGTGCCAGTAGCACTACACGGGGGGGGAGCAATCAGCCCCAGCATTTT.

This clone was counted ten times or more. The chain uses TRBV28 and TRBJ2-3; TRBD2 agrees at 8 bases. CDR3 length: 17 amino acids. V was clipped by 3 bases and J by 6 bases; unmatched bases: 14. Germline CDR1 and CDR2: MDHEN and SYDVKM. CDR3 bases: TGTGCCAGCAGTTTGGCGGGGGGAGGTCCCCTGTCTGATACGCAGTATTTT. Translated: CASSLAGGGPLSDTQYF. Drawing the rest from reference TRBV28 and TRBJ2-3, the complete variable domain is DVKVTQSSRYLVKRTGEKVFLECVQDMDHENMFWYRQDPGLGLRLIYFSYDVKMKEKGDIPEGYSVSREKKERFSLILESASTNQTSMYLCASSLAGGGPLSDTQYFGPGTRLTVL.